This T cell receptor beta chain appears in the sequencing data of a study of T cells after yellow fever vaccination. There are 12 residues in the CDR3. Germline loops: CDR1 SNHLY, CDR2 FYNNEI. From the 5' RACE reads, TCRdb called clonotypes with MiXCR, one entry per CDR3 protein. The sample holds fewer than 400,000 distinct CDR3 sequences, about 10% seen once. In this sample, this clonotype turned up a few times. At one end the junction does not follow the germline gene, possibly because of a read error. This sample comprised CD4+ T cells sorted from PBMCs, obtained 45 days after the yellow fever booster vaccination. The source of this sequence is a man aged 18 to 29 who received the YFV17D yellow fever vaccine. The J gene is TRBJ1-5, the V gene TRBV2; no clear D. The DNA of the CDR3 is TGTGCCAGCAGAGAAGACGTCCAGCCCCAGCATTTT. Translation: CASREDVQPQHF.